This TCR beta chain was documented in a study of beta chain features in type 1 diabetes. Study-wide results and caveats: Patients and controls would share equally any PCR tilt toward shorter templates. A moderate, significant TCRB CDR3 shortening appeared in type 1 diabetes across four CD4+ subsets. At VDJ recombination sites, type 1 diabetes patients had fewer insertions and more deleted nucleotides.

The V end was cut by 3 bases, the J end by 2 bases, with 17 bases between. Germline V gene lookup returns CDR1 SGHVS and CDR2 FQNEAQ. This CDR3 contains 16 residues. Since all of the isolated RNA was reverse transcribed, expressed TCRB transcripts were what got sequenced. It was found that naive, central memory and regulatory T cell samples averaged around 3.7 million reads. Sequencing was performed with immunoSEQ multiplex PCR; in TCRdb, only in-frame clones are kept and a portion is missing. The sample has hundreds of thousands of clones, under 15% seen once. About this clone itself: No antigen is known for it.

Sequenced input: naive CD4+ T cells from blood. This chain uses TRBV7-8 with TRBJ2-7; tentatively, D is TRBD1 or TRBD2 (5 bases each). This TCR came from a young man with type 1 diabetes. The CDR3 reads CASSFPLLGDPYEQYF. The CDR3 region has the DNA TGTGCCAGCAGCTTCCCCCTTTTGGGGGACCCCTACGAGCAGTACTTC.